The clone carrying this T cell receptor (beta chain) has only one observation. The antigen is unknown. The data originate from a study of graft-versus-host responses after intestinal transplantation. Background on the study: Recipients uniformly received anti-thymocyte globulin induction, followed by tacrolimus and steroids for 3 to 4 years.

Notes on the study in general: Early declines in HvG clones that occurred post-transplant were associated with peak circulating GvH clone levels.

TCRdb's copy holds only in-frame clones and misses some; the assay was immunoSEQ multiplex PCR. The sample holds about 93,000 clones, roughly 91% seen once. The V and J ends lost 3 bases and 9 bases respectively, with 9 bases between them. Germline values: CDR1 MNHNS, CDR2 SASEGT. The CDR3 has 12 amino acids. This TCR was recovered from a human donor who received an intestinal transplant. This chain uses TRBV6-1 with TRBJ2-1, with a possible D match to TRBD2 (6 bases). The source material was unstimulated CD8+ T cells sorted from spleen or lymph node cells, sampled before intestinal transplant. This CDR3 is CASSDIGSEQFF. In nucleotides, the CDR3 is TGTGCCAGCAGTGACATCGGGAGTGAGCAGTTCTTC.